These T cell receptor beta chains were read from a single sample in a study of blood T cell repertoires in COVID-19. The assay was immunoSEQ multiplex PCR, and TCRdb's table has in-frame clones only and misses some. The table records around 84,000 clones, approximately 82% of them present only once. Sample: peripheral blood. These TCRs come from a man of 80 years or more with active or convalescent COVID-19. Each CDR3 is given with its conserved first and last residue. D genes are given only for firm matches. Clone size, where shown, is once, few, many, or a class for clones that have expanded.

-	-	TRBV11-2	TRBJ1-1	TGTGCCAGCAGCGTGGGACAATCGAACACTGAAGCTTTCTTT	CASSVGQSNTEAFF
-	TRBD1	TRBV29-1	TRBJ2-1	TGCAGCGTGGGACAGACGATAAATGAGCAGTTCTTC	CSVGQTINEQFF
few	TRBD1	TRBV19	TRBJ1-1	TGTGCCAGTAGTACTCGGACAGGGGGCGGGTGGGACACTGAAGCTTTCTTT	CASSTRTGGGWDTEAFF
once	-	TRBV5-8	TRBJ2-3	TGTGCCAGCACCCTCAGGGGGACTAGCACAGATACGCAGTATTTT	CASTLRGTSTDTQYF
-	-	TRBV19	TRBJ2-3	TGTGCCAGTAACCCCTCTCAAGTAGGCACAGATACGCAGTATTTT	CASNPSQVGTDTQYF
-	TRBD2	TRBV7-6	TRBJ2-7	TGTGCCAGCAGCCCATGGGGGACTAGCGGGAGTATTTACGAGCAGTACTTC	CASSPWGTSGSIYEQYF
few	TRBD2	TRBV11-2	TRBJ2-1	TGTGCCAGCGGGCTTACTAGCGGGAACAATGAGCAGTTCTTC	CASGLTSGNNEQFF
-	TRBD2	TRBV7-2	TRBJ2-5	TGTGCCAGCAGCTTAGATAGCGGGGCACAAGAGACCCAGTACTTC	CASSLDSGAQETQYF
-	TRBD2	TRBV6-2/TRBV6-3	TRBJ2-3	TGTGCCAGCAGTTACTCGAATCGTCGCGGGAGTAGGGGTACGCAGTATTTT	CASSYSNRRGSRGTQYF
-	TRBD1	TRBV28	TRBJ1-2	TGTGCCAGCAGTGACAGGGCTGTGAATGGCTACACCTTC	CASSDRAVNGYTF
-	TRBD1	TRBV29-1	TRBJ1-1	TGCAGCGTTACCACAGGGGGGGCCACTGAAGCTTTCTTT	CSVTTGGATEAFF
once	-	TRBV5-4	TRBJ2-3	TGTGCCAGCAGCTTCAGGCGGGGTAACACAGATACGCAGTATTTT	CASSFRRGNTDTQYF
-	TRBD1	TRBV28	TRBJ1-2	TGTGCCAGCAGTACGATGAGGCAGGGGGAGGGCTACACCTTC	CASSTMRQGEGYTF
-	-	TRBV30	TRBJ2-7	TGTGCCTGCCAACAGACTAGAGGGGTAACCTACGAGCAGTACTTC	CACQQTRGVTYEQYF
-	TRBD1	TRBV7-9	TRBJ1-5	TGTGCCAGCAGCCGGACAGGGAGCAATCAGCCCCAGCATTTT	CASSRTGSNQPQHF
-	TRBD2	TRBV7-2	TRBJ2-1	TGTGCCAGCACCGTCTTCCTAGCGGGGGGGCGGGGTGAGCAGTTCTTC	CASTVFLAGGRGEQFF
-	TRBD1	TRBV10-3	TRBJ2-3	TGTGCCATCAGCCCGGGACAGAGCACAGATACGCAGTATTTT	CAISPGQSTDTQYF
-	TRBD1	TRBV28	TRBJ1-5	TGTGTCAGCAGTTTAGGACAGGGGGCTCAGCCCCAGCATTTT	CVSSLGQGAQPQHF
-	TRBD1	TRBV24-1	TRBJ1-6	TGTGCCACCAGTAGGAGGGACAGGGTCGACTCACCCCTCCACTTT	CATSRRDRVDSPLHF
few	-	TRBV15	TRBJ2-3	TGTGCCACCAGCAGGCGGAATACGCAGTATTTT	CATSRRNTQYF
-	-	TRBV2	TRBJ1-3	TGTGCCAGCAGTCGGGAAGGGCCTCGCTCTGGAAACACCATATATTTT	CASSREGPRSGNTIYF
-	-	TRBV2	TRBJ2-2	TGTGCCAGCAGTGTGGGGGCTCCCGGGGAGCTGTTTTTT	CASSVGAPGELFF
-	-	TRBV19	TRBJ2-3	TGTGCCAGTAGTATAGGTTCAAGCGCCCTGGGGACTAGCACAGATACGCAGTATTTT	CASSIGSSALGTSTDTQYF
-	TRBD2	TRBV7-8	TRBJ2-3	TGTGCCAGCAGCTTAGTCCTAGCGGGGTTGGCAGATACGCAGTATTTT	CASSLVLAGLADTQYF
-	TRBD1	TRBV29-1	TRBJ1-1	TGCAGCGTAAGCCCGGGACAGGGGCTGAACACTGAAGCTTTCTTT	CSVSPGQGLNTEAFF
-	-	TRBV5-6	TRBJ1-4	TGTGCCAGCAGCTCGATTCAGGGGCGCATGTCTAATGAAAAACTGTTTTTT	CASSSIQGRMSNEKLFF
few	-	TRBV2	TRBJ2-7	TGTGCCAGCAGAAAACGGTACCTCGCCTCGCCCGAGCAGTACTTC	CASRKRYLASPEQYF
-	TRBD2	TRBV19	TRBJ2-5	TGTGCCAGTAGTATAGAGAGCGGGGGAAAGACCCAGTACTTC	CASSIESGGKTQYF
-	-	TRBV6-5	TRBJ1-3	TGTGCCAGCAGTTTATCCCGACAGTTGGGAAACACCATATATTTT	CASSLSRQLGNTIYF
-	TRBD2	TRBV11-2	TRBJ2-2	TGTGCCAGCAGCTTAGTAGCGGGAGACAACACCGGGGAGCTGTTTTTT	CASSLVAGDNTGELFF
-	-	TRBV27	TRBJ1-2	TGTGCCAGCAGTTTCGGCAGGGGAAACTATGGCTACACCTTC	CASSFGRGNYGYTF
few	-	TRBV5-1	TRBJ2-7	TGCGCCAGCAGCTTGGGCAGGGGACGGAGTTACGAGCAGTACTTC	CASSLGRGRSYEQYF
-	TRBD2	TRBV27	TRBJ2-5	TGTGCCAGCAGCCGGACTAGCGGGGAAGAGACCCAGTACTTC	CASSRTSGEETQYF
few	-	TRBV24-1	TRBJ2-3	TGTGCCACCAGTGACTCGCGGGGAGCAGATACGCAGTATTTT	CATSDSRGADTQYF
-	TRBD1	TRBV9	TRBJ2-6	TGTGCCAGCAGCGTAAGCGGAAGACAGGGGGCAGGGGCCAACGTCCTGACTTTC	CASSVSGRQGAGANVLTF
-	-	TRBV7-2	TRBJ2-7	TGTGCCAGCAGCTTAGCGGGAGGATCCTACGAGCAGTACTTC	CASSLAGGSYEQYF
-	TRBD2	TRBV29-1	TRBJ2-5	TGCAGCGGCCAGACTAGCGGGGGGGCGGAGACCCAGTACTTC	CSGQTSGGAETQYF
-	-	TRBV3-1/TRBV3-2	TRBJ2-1	TGTGCCAGCAGCCAACCACTAGCAGTCAATGAGCAGTTCTTC	CASSQPLAVNEQFF
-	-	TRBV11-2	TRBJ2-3	TGTGCCAGCAGCTTAAGGGGGTCTAGCTCCGATACGCAGTATTTT	CASSLRGSSSDTQYF
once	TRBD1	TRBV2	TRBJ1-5	TGTGCCAGCGGCGGAGGAGGAAGGGGGCGCCCCCTTACTTATAGCAATCAGCCCCAGCATTTT	CASGGGGRGRPLTYSNQPQHF
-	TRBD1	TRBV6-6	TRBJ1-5	TGTGCCAGCAGTTACAGCGGTGGACAGGATCAGCCCCAGCATTTT	CASSYSGGQDQPQHF
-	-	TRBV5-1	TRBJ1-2	TGCGCCAGCAGCTTGGGGCCGACGGGAGAATATGGCTACACCTTC	CASSLGPTGEYGYTF
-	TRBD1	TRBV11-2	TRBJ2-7	TGTGCCAGCAGCTGGGGACAGGGGGCATCCTACGAGCAGTACTTC	CASSWGQGASYEQYF
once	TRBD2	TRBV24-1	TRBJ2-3	TGTGCCACCAGTGATTTCCTTAGCGGGAGGAGCACAGATACGCAGTATTTT	CATSDFLSGRSTDTQYF
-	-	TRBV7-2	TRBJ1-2	TGTGCCAGCAGCTTAAATTCCGGGACTTATGGCTACACCTTC	CASSLNSGTYGYTF
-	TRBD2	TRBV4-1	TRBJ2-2	TGCGCCAGCAGCCAGCCAACCGGGAGGGGTTTGACCGGGGAGCTGTTTTTT	CASSQPTGRGLTGELFF
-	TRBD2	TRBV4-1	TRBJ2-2	TGCGCCAGCAGCCAAGAGGCTAGCGGAACCGGGGAGCTGTTTTTT	CASSQEASGTGELFF
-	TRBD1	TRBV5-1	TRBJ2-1	TGCGCCAGCAGCTTGGACAGGGGGAACATTGAGCAGTTCTTC	CASSLDRGNIEQFF
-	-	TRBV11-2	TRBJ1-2	TGTGCCAGCAGCTTAAGTACGGGGTTCGGGGGAGGCTATGGCTACACCTTC	CASSLSTGFGGGYGYTF
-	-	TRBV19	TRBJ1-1	TGTGCCAGTAGTACACAGGGCTGGAACACTGAAGCTTTCTTT	CASSTQGWNTEAFF
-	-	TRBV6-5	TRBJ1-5	TGTGCCAGCAGCGCGGGGGGTAGCAATCAGCCCCAGCATTTT	CASSAGGSNQPQHF
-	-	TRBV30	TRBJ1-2	TGTGCCTGGTCCAAGGGACTGGGACCCCCCCTTTATGGCTACACCTTC	CAWSKGLGPPLYGYTF